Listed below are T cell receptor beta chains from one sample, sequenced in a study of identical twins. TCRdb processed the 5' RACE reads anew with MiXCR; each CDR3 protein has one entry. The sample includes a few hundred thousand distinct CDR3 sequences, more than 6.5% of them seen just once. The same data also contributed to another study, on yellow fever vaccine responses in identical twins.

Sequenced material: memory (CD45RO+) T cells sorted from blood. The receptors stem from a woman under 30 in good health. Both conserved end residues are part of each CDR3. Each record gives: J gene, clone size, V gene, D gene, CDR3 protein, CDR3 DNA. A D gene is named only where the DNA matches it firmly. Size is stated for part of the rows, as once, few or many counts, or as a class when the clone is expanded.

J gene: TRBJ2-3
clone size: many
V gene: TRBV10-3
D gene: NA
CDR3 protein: CAISARTGNTDTQYF
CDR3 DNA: TGTGCCATCAGTGCCCGAACAGGGAACACAGATACGCAGTATTTT

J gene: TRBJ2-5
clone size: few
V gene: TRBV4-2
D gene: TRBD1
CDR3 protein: CASRQDRAQETQYF
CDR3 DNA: TGTGCCAGCAGACAAGACAGGGCCCAAGAGACCCAGTACTTC

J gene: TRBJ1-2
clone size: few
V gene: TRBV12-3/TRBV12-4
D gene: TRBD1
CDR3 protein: CASSLRGQTGWDYGYTF
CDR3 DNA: TGTGCCAGCAGTTTACGGGGACAGACCGGGTGGGACTATGGCTACACCTTC

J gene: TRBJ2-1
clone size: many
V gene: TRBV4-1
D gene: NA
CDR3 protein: CASTSGASLNEQFF
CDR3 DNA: TGCGCCAGCACCTCGGGGGCATCCCTGAATGAGCAGTTCTTC

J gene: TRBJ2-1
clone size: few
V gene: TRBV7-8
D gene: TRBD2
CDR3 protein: CASSSLAGSHEQFF
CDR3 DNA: TGTGCCAGCAGCTCCCTAGCGGGAAGTCATGAGCAGTTCTTC

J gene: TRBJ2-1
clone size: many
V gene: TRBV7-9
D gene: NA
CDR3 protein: CASSIGVSSYNEQFF
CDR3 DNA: TGTGCCAGCAGCATAGGGGTGAGCTCCTACAATGAGCAGTTCTTC

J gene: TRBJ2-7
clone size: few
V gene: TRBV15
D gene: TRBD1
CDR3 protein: CATSRDRGGEQYF
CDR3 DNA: TGTGCCACCAGCCGGGACAGGGGGGGCGAGCAGTACTTC

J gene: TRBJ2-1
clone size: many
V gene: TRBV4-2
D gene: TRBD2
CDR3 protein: CASSQDSGSGGEFF
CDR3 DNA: TGTGCCAGCAGCCAAGATAGTGGTAGCGGGGGTGAGTTCTTC

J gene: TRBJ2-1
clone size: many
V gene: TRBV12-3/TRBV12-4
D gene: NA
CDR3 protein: CASSIGESYNEQFF
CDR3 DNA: TGTGCCAGCAGTATTGGGGAGTCCTACAATGAGCAGTTCTTC

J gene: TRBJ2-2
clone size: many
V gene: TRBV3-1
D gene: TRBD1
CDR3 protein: CASSPTTGVGELFF
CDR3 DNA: TGTGCCAGCAGCCCGACCACAGGGGTCGGGGAGCTGTTTTTT

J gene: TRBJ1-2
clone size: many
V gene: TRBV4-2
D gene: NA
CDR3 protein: CASSQDHSGVNYGYTF
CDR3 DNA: TGTGCCAGCAGCCAAGATCATTCAGGCGTTAACTATGGCTACACCTTC

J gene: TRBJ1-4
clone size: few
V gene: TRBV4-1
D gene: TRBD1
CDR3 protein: CASRQTGVTNEKLFF
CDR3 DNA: TGCGCCAGCAGGCAAACAGGGGTCACTAATGAAAAACTGTTTTTT

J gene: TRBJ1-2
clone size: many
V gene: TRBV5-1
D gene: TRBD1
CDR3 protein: CASSLADRTINGYTF
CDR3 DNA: TGCGCCAGCAGCTTGGCGGACAGGACAATCAATGGCTACACCTTC

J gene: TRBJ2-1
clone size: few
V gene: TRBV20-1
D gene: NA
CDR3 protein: CSAVGVSSYNEQFF
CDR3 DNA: TGCAGTGCGGTGGGGGTTAGCTCCTACAATGAGCAGTTCTTC

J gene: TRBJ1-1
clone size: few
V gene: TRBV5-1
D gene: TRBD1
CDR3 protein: CASRPGTGEGYDAFF
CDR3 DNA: TGCGCCAGCAGGCCAGGGACAGGGGAGGGGTATGACGCTTTCTTT

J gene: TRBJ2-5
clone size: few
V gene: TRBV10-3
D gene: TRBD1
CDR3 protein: CAISGGQKETQYF
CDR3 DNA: TGTGCCATCAGTGGGGGACAGAAAGAGACCCAGTACTTC

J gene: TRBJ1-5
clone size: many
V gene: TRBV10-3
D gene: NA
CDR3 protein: CAISETQGNQPQHF
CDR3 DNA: TGTGCCATCAGTGAGACACAGGGAAATCAGCCCCAGCATTTT

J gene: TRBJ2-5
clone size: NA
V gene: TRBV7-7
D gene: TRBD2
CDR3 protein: CASSLTGGIKQETQYF
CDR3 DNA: TGTGCCAGCAGCTTAACGGGGGGGATAAAGCAAGAGACCCAGTACTTC

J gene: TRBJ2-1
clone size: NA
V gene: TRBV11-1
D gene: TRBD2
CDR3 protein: CASSLVLAGGKLYNEQFF
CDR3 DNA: TGTGCCAGCAGCTTAGTGTTAGCGGGAGGCAAATTGTACAATGAGCAGTTCTTC

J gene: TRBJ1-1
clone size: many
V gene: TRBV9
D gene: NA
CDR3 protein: CASSPGGLTEAFF
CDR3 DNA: TGTGCCAGCAGCCCCGGGGGCTTAACTGAAGCTTTCTTT

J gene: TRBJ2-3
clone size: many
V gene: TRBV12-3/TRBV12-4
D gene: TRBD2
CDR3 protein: CAAGLAGGAGADTQYF
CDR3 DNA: TGTGCTGCGGGACTAGCGGGGGGAGCCGGGGCAGATACGCAGTATTTT

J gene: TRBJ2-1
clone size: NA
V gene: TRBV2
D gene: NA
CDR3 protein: CASSPVGGAEQFF
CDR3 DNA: TGTGCCAGCAGTCCGGTGGGGGGAGCAGAGCAGTTCTTC

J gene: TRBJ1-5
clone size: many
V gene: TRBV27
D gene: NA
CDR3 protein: CASSLVRGEPQHF
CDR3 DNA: TGTGCCAGCAGTTTAGTAAGGGGTGAGCCCCAGCATTTT

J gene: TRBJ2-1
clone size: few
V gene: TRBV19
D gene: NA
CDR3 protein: CASSINLAGYNEQFF
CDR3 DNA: TGTGCCAGTAGTATTAATTTGGCAGGCTACAATGAGCAGTTCTTC

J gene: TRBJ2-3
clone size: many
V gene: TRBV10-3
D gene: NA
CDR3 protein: CAISQGQEGDTQYF
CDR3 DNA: TGTGCCATCAGTCAAGGACAGGAGGGCGATACGCAGTATTTT

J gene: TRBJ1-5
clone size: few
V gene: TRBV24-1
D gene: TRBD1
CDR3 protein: CATSDPTGPNQPQHF
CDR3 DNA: TGTGCCACCAGTGACCCGACAGGGCCCAACCAGCCCCAGCATTTT

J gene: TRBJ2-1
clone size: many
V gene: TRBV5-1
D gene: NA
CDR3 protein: CASSVSSNEQFF
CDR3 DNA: TGCGCCAGCAGCGTTAGTAGTAATGAGCAGTTCTTC

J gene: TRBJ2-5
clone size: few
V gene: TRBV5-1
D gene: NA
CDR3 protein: CASSPSVQETQYF
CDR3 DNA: TGCGCCAGCAGCCCCTCCGTCCAAGAGACCCAGTACTTC

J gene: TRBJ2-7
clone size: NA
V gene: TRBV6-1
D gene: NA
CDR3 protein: CASIDWQGSSKEQYF
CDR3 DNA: TGTGCCAGCATCGATTGGCAGGGTAGTTCGAAGGAGCAGTACTTC